Below are 10 T cell receptor beta chains sequenced from a single sample in a study of CD8 T cells in Susac syndrome. Random-hexamer reverse transcription was applied to roughly 0.45 to 1 ug RNA. TCRdb fed the immunoSEQ multiplex PCR reads into MiXCR, producing one record per CDR3 protein. The table shows about 150,000 distinct CDR3 sequences, with around 96% occurring only once. Sequencing was carried out using CD8+ T cells from PBMCs. These receptors were taken from a human donor with multiple sclerosis.

As DNA, the CDR3 is TGTGCCAGCAGCTCCTCACAGGCCGGGGATTCACCCCTCCACTTT. Translation gives CASSSSQAGDSPLHF. The rearrangement uses TRBV7-9 and TRBJ1-6; TRBD1 is a possible D gene (5 bases). V lost 4 bases, J lost 8 bases, and 15 bases lay in between. The CDR3 length is 15 residues. Germline CDR1 SEHNR, CDR2 FQNEAQ (reference sequence). The entire variable domain, with the rest obtained from reference TRBV7-9 and TRBJ1-6, is as follows: DTGVSQNPRHKITKRGQNVTFRCDPISEHNRLYWYRQTLGQGPEFLTYFQNEAQLEKSRLLSDRFSAERPKGSFSTLEIQRTEQGDSAMYLCASSSSQAGDSPLHFGNGTRLTVT.

The V call is TRBV2, the J call TRBJ1-2; 8 nucleotides match TRBD1. The V gene end was trimmed by 7 bases and the J gene end by 8 bases; junction bases not matched to a gene: 6. CDR1 and CDR2 from the germline V gene are SNHLY and FYNNEI. The CDR3 totals 12 residues. DNA of the CDR3: TGTGCCAGCAACAGGGGGACTTGGGGCTACACCTTC. It encodes CASNRGTWGYTF.

The chain employs TRBV6-1 and TRBJ2-1; D unclear. This CDR3 contains 12 residues. V was shortened by 8 bases and J by 3 bases, with 8 bases between the two germline ends. The germline gives CDR1 MNHNS, CDR2 SASEGT. The CDR3 bases are TGTGCCAGCGAGGCGGACTACAATGAGCAGTTCTTC. It yields the protein CASEADYNEQFF.

The CDR3 loop is CATSWAQRGLNEQFF. CDR3 DNA sequence: TGTGCCACCAGCTGGGCTCAGCGGGGGCTCAATGAGCAGTTCTTC. The chain recombines TRBV15 with TRBJ2-1; 8 positions match TRBD2. This CDR3 is built from 15 residues. The germline V gene encodes CDR1 LNHNV and CDR2 YYDKDF (reference sequence). V shed 5 bases and J 6 bases; nucleotides not matched to a gene: 9.

The V call is TRBV7-9, the J call TRBJ2-1; no clear D gene. The CDR3 spans 16 residues. Germline values: CDR1 SEHNR, CDR2 FQNEAQ (reference sequence). V gave up 5 bases and J gave up 0 bases, with 14 bases separating them. CDR3 sequence (DNA): TGTGCCAGCAGCCCCGACATCCTAAGCTCCTACAATGAGCAGTTCTTC. Translation gives CASSPDILSSYNEQFF.

J is TRBJ2-3 and V is TRBV4-1, with 7 positions matching TRBD1. Germline CDR1 reads MGHRA; CDR2 reads YSYEKL. J gave up 1 base and V 3 bases, and 10 bases lay outside the gene matches. This CDR3 contains 17 residues. CDR3 residues: CASSHASPGQRTDTQYF. CDR3 in DNA: TGCGCCAGCAGCCACGCATCACCGGGACAGCGCACAGATACGCAGTATTTT.

The rearrangement links TRBV7-9 to TRBJ2-4, with D perhaps matching TRBD1 (5 bases). Per germline, CDR1 SEHNR and CDR2 FQNEAQ (reference sequence). This CDR3 has 15 amino acids. The V and J ends lost 4 bases and 0 bases respectively, with 10 bases between them. As DNA, the CDR3 is TGTGCCAGCAGCTCCACTCAGGGAGCCAAAAACATTCAGTACTTC. The encoded protein is CASSSTQGAKNIQYF.

CDR3 DNA: TGTGCCAGCAGCACGGAGGGGGATCCGGGGGACGAGCAGTACTTC. As protein: CASSTEGDPGDEQYF. The chain has TRBV9 and TRBJ2-7; either TRBD1 or TRBD2 may supply D (6 bases each). Germline CDR1 and CDR2: SGDLS and YYNGEE. This CDR3 region has 15 residues. V was trimmed by 4 bases and J by 5 bases, leaving 19 bases between them.

Only one count was recorded for this clonotype. V usage is TRBV7-6 and J usage is TRBJ1-2; 11 nucleotides line up with TRBD1. The germline CDR1 and CDR2 sequences are SGHVS and FNYEAQ. Germline trimming cut 5 bases from V and 8 bases from J; bases unmatched to any gene: 7. The CDR3 runs 14 residues. In DNA, the CDR3 is TGTGCCAGCAGCCTCGGGACAGGGGGTGAGGGCTACACCTTC. Its protein product is CASSLGTGGEGYTF.

This chain links TRBV20-1 with TRBJ2-3, with 12 bases aligning to TRBD2. Germline assignment: CDR1 DFQATT and CDR2 SNEGSKA (reference sequence). CDR3 size: 17 residues. V was clipped by 1 base and J by 1 base; unmatched bases: 6. DNA of the CDR3: TGCAGTGCTAGAGCAGTAGGACTAGCGGGGCGCACAGATACGCAGTATTTT. Translating it yields CSARAVGLAGRTDTQYF.